This TCR beta chain was found in a study of blood T cell repertoires in COVID-19. Study context: Samples taken during acute and convalescent COVID-19 were collected in the United States, Italy and Spain.

TCRdb's copy holds only in-frame clones and misses some; the assay was immunoSEQ multiplex PCR. The sample shows about 200,000 clones, over 80% of them seen only once. The V segment lost 4 bases and the J segment 2 bases; nucleotides outside the gene matches: 8. The CDR3 runs 16 residues. Germline V gene lookup returns CDR1 SGHRS and CDR2 YFSETQ. V is TRBV5-1 and J is TRBJ1-3; 8 nucleotides line up with TRBD1. Source material: peripheral blood. This clonotype originated in a man aged 35 to 55 with acute or convalescent COVID-19. The CDR3 spells CASSQDRGLPGNTIYF. The DNA for the CDR3 is TGCGCCAGCAGCCAAGACAGGGGATTGCCTGGAAACACCATATATTTT.